Sequencing of this TCR beta chain was carried out in a study of CXCR3-negative and CXCR3-positive naive CD8 T cells. Findings and limits, study-wide: CXCR3-positive naive cells had more hydrophobic TRB CDR3s than CXCR3-negative naive cells.

This CDR3 is built from 14 residues. Germline V gene data show CDR1 as DFQATT and CDR2 as SNEGSKA (reference sequence). Comment on this clonotype: Its antigen is unknown.

With UMI labels, 5' RACE was used to prepare the TRB cDNA libraries. Using the 5' RACE reads, TCRdb records one entry per CDR3 protein without DNA. The listing contains 130,000 to 150,000 distinct CDR3 sequences. The TCR comes from a human donor in good health. Some clones in this sample may be carry-over from other donors' samples. Sequencing was carried out using naive CXCR3+ CD8+ T cells from blood. Sample subset: CD45RO-CCR7+CD27+CD95- naive CD8+ T cells expressing CXCR3 (TNR3+). The rearrangement joins TRBV20-1 to TRBJ2-3. This chain's CDR3 is CSAVEGLAPDTQYF.